This T cell receptor beta chain was observed in a study of response to subunit inactivated influenza vaccine. The J segment lost 2 bases and the V segment lost 5 bases, leaving 11 bases of the junction unmatched. Germline V gene lookup returns CDR1 MNHEY and CDR2 SVGEGT. CDR3 length: 16 residues. This clonotype has ten or more counts. TCRdb passed the RT-PCR reads through MiXCR, listing each CDR3 protein once. The sample holds about 190,000 distinct CDR3 sequences, 13% to 15% seen once. V and J are TRBV6-2 or TRBV6-3 and TRBJ2-5; 7 positions agree with TRBD2. This TCR derives from a man over 45 who received an inactivated influenza vaccine. The sample here was CD8+ T cells sorted from PBMCs, taken more than 4 days after vaccination. CDR3 sequence (DNA): TGTGCCAGCAGTGCTTTGGCGCTAGCGGCTCAAGAGACCCAGTACTTC. Protein: CASSALALAAQETQYF.